A single TCR beta chain is shown here with its context. Its cognate antigen is unknown. Per germline, CDR1 ENHRY and CDR2 SYGVKD. The CDR3 runs 15 residues. The sample belongs to a study of T cells expressing NK-cell markers. Study-wide findings and caveats: These same clonotypes (in several donors) also led the CD3+CD56-NKG2C+ fraction.

5'RACE template switching built TCR beta cDNA with unique molecular identifiers. TCRdb reanalyzed the 5' RACE reads, giving one entry per CDR3 protein sequence and no DNA. This sample's table has some 150,000 distinct CDR3 sequences. The material sequenced was blood T cells: a sorted CD56 or NKG2C T cell subset, CD4+ or CD8+ T cells, or bulk PBMC T cells (not recorded which). This chain uses TRBV10-3 with TRBJ2-5; TCRdb's D call of TRBD1 is untestable without DNA. The clonotype originates from a man between 18 and 35 years old in good health. CDR3 sequence: CAISDAGDNQETQYF.